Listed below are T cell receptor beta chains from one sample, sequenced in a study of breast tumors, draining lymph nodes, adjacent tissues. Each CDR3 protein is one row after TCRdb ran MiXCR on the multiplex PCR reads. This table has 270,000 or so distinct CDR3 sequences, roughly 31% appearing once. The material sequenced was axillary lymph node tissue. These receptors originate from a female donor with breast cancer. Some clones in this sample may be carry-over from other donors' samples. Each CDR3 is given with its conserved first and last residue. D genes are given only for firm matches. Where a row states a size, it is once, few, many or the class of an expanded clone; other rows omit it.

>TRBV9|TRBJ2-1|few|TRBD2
CASSVEGREDFNEQFF
TGTGCCAGCAGCGTAGAAGGGCGGGAGGATTTTAATGAGCAGTTCTTC
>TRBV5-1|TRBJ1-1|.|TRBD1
CASRPGQESNTEAFF
TGCGCCAGCAGGCCGGGACAGGAGAGCAACACTGAAGCTTTCTTT
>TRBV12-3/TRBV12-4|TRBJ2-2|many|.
CASSLGRFGDTGELFF
TGTGCCAGCAGTTTAGGCAGGTTTGGGGACACCGGGGAGCTGTTTTTT
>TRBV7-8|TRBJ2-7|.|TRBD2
CACSASGLAGAYEQYF
TGTGCCTGCAGCGCCTCGGGACTAGCGGGAGCCTACGAGCAGTACTTC
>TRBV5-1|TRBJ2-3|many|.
CASSLRRSTDTQYF
TGCGCCAGCAGCCTGAGGCGTAGCACAGATACGCAGTATTTT
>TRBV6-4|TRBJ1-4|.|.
CAKFGSTNEKLFF
TGTGCCAAATTCGGGAGCACTAATGAAAAACTGTTTTTT
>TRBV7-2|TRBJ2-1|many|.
CASSPQIGEQFF
TGTGCCAGCAGCCCCCAGATTGGTGAGCAGTTCTTC
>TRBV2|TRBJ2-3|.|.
CASSSARVGGTQYF
TGTGCCAGCAGCAGTGCTAGAGTCGGCGGAACGCAGTATTTT
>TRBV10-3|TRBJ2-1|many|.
CAISPDGTSSYNEQFF
TGTGCCATCAGTCCAGACGGGACAAGCTCCTACAATGAGCAGTTCTTC
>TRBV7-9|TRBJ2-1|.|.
CTSRAAIVPRRYNEQFF
TGTACCAGCAGAGCCGCGATAGTCCCCCGCCGCTACAATGAGCAGTTCTTC
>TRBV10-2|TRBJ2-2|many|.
CASSESLGSRGTGELFF
TGCGCCAGCAGTGAGTCGTTAGGGTCTAGGGGCACCGGGGAGCTGTTTTTT
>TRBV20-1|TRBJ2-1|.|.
CSENYRVKGDEQFF
TGCAGTGAAAACTATAGAGTTAAGGGCGATGAGCAGTTCTTC
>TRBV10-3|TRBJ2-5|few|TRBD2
CATQGTSGALTGETQYF
TGTGCCACCCAGGGGACTAGCGGGGCTTTGACAGGAGAGACCCAGTACTTC
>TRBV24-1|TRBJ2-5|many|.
CATSDFKQGPRETQYF
TGTGCCACCAGTGATTTCAAACAGGGACCTCGAGAGACCCAGTACTTC
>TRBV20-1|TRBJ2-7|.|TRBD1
CSARDRGGAVLSEQYF
TGCAGTGCTAGGGACAGGGGGGGGGCCGTGTTGAGCGAGCAGTACTTC
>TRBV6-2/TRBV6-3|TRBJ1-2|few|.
CASSYGPGAGYTF
TGTGCCAGCAGTTATGGGCCAGGGGCTGGCTACACCTTC
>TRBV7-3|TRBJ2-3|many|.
CASSLNSGGPTDTQYF
TGTGCCAGCAGCTTAAATTCCGGGGGGCCCACAGATACGCAGTATTTT
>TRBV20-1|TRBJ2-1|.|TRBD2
CSAERGLAGGEQFF
TGCAGTGCCGAGCGGGGACTAGCGGGAGGTGAGCAGTTCTTC
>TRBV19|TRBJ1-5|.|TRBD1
CASSSPRDRAGSEHF
TGTGCCAGTAGCAGCCCGAGGGACAGGGCCGGGTCTGAGCATTTT
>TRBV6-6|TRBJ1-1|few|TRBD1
CASSLTGLTEAFF
TGTGCCAGCAGTTTGACAGGGTTGACTGAAGCTTTCTTT
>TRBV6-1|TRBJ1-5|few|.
CASSEWLGDAVPPHF
TGTGCCAGCAGTGAATGGTTGGGGGACGCGGTCCCTCCGCATTTT
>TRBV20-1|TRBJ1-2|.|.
CRASLGHYGYTF
TGCCGTGCTAGCCTCGGCCACTATGGCTACACCTTC
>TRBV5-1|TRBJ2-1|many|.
CASSLGGGNSYNEQFF
TGCGCCAGCAGCTTGGGAGGCGGGAACTCCTACAATGAGCAGTTCTTC
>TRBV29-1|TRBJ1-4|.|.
CSAPGGEKLFF
TGCAGCGCCCCCGGAGGTGAAAAACTGTTTTTT
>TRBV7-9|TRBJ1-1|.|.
CASSLGGAVNTEACF
TGTGCCAGCAGCTTAGGGGGCGCAGTGAACACTGAAGCTTGCTTT
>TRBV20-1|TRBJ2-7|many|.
CSARDTGVPSYEQYF
TGCAGTGCTAGGGACACCGGCGTCCCCTCCTACGAGCAGTACTTC
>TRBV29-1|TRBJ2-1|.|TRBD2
CSSSGRSSYNEQFF
TGCAGCTCTAGCGGGCGGAGCTCCTACAATGAGCAGTTCTTC
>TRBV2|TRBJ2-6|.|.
CASSVGGVPGLCSGANVLTF
TGTGCCAGCAGTGTTGGGGGAGTCCCCGGGCTGTGCTCTGGGGCCAACGTCCTGACTTTC
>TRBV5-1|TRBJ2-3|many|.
CASSLGGGQNTDTQYF
TGCGCCAGCAGCTTGGGGGGGGGCCAGAACACAGATACGCAGTATTTT
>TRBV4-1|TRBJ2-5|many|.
CASSQDYRQSRETQYF
TGCGCCAGCAGCCAAGACTACCGACAGTCACGAGAGACCCAGTACTTC
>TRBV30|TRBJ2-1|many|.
CAWSGNEQFF
TGTGCCTGGAGTGGGAATGAGCAGTTCTTC
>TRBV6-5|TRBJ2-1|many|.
CASSYFRGAYNEQFF
TGTGCCAGCAGTTACTTCCGAGGGGCCTACAATGAGCAGTTCTTC
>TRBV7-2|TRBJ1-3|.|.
CASRTSGRSGNTIYF
TGTGCCAGCAGGACTAGCGGGAGATCTGGAAACACCATATATTTT
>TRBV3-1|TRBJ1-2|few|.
CASSQDFRVDYGYTF
TGTGCCAGCAGCCAAGATTTCCGGGTTGACTATGGCTACACCTTC
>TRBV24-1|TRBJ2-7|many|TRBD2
CATSDAAGVMNEQYF
TGTGCCACCAGTGATGCTGCGGGAGTTATGAACGAGCAGTACTTC
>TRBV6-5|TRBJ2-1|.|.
CASSPDLREYIEQFF
TGTGCCAGCAGCCCGGACCTCCGGGAGTACATTGAGCAGTTCTTC